This TCR beta chain originates from a study of blood T cell repertoires in COVID-19. Across the whole study: T cells, B-cell-depleted T cells, or PBMCs supplied cDNA or gDNA.

Libraries were prepared by immunoSEQ multiplex PCR; TCRdb keeps only in-frame clonotypes and omits some of them. The table records 300,000 or so clones, around 90% of them present only once. This CDR3 region has 15 residues. V lost 2 bases and J lost 7; bases outside the gene matches: 8. Germline values: CDR1 SGHTA, CDR2 FQGNSA. This clone was seen just once. The gene calls are TRBV7-2 and TRBJ1-2, with 9 bases identical to TRBD1. This sequence originates from a man aged 65-85 years with acute or convalescent COVID-19. Sequenced input: peripheral blood. The CDR3 is CASSLPPGTGSGYTF. The CDR3 nucleotides read TGTGCCAGCAGCTTACCTCCCGGGACAGGGTCTGGCTACACCTTC.